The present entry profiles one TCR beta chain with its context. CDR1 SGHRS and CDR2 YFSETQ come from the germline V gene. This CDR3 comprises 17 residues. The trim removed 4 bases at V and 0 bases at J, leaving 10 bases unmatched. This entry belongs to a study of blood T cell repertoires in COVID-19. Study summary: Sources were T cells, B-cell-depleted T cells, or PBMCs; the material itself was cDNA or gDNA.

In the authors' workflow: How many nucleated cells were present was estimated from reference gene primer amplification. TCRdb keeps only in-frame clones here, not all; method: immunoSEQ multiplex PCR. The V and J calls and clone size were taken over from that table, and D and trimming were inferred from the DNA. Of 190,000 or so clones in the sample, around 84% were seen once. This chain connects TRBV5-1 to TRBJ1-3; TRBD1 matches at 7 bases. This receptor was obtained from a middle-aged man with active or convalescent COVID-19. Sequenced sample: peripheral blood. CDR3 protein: CASSPGNRDSSGNTIYF. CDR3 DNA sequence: TGCGCCAGCAGCCCGGGGAACCGGGACAGCTCTGGAAACACCATATATTTT.